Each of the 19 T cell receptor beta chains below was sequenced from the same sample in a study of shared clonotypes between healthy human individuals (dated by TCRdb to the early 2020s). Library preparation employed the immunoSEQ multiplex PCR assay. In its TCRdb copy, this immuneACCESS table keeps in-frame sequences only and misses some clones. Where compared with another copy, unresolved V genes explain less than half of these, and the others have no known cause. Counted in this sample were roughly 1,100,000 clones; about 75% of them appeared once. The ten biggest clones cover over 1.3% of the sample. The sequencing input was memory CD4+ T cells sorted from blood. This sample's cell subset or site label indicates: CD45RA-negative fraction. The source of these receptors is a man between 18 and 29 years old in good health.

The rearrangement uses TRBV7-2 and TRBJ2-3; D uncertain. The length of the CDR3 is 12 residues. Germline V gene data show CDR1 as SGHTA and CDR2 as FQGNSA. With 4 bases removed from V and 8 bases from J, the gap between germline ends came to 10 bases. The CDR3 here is CASSSDQATQYF. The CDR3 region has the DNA TGTGCCAGCAGCTCGGACCAAGCTACGCAGTATTTT.

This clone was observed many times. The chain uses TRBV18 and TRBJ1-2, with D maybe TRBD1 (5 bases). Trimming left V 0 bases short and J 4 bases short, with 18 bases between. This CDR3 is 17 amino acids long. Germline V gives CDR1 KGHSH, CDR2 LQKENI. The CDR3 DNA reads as TGTGCCAGCTCACCACCGGGCACAGTTACAGGTAGCTATGGCTACACCTTC. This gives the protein CASSPPGTVTGSYGYTF.

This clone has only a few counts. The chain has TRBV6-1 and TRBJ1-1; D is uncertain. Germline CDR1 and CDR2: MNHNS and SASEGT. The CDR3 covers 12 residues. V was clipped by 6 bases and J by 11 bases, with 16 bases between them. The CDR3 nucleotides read TGTGCCAGCAGGAGTCACCCCTCGAAGGCTTTCTTT. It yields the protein CASRSHPSKAFF.

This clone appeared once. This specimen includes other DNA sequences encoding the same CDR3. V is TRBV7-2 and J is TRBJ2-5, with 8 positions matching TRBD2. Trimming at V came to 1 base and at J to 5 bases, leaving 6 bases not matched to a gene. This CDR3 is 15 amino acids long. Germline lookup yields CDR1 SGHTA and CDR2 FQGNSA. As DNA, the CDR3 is TGTGCCAGCAGCTTAGGGCCTAGCGGGCGGGAGACCCAGTACTTC. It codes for CASSLGPSGRETQYF.

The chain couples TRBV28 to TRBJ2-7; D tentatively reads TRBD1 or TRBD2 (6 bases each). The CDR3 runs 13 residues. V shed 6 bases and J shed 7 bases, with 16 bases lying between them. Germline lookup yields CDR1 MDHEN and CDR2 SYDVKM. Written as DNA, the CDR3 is TGTGCCAGCAGCAATAGGGGGGCGGGGGAGCAGTACTTC. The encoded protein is CASSNRGAGEQYF.

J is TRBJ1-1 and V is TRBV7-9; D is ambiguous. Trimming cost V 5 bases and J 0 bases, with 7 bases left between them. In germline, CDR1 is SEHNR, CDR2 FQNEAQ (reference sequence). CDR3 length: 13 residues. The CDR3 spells CASSITLNTEAFF. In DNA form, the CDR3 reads TGTGCCAGCAGCATTACACTGAACACTGAAGCTTTCTTT.

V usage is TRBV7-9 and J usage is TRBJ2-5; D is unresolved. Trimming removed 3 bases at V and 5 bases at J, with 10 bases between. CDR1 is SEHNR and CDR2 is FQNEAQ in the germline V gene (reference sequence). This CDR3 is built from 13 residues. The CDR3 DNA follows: TGTGCCAGCAGCTTTTCCCCCGCGGAGACCCAGTACTTC. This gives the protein CASSFSPAETQYF.

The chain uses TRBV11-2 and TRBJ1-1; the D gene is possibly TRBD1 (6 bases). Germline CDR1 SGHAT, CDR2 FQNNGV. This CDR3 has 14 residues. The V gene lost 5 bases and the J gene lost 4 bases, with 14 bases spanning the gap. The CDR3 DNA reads TGTGCCAGCAGCCCCAGGGGCGGTTTCACTGAAGCTTTCTTT. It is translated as CASSPRGGFTEAFF.

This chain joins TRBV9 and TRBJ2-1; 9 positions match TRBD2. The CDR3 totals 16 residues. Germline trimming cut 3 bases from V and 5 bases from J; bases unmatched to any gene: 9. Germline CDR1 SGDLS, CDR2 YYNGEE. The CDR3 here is CASSGMGSGGNNEQFF. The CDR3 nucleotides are TGTGCCAGCAGCGGGATGGGTAGCGGGGGAAACAATGAGCAGTTCTTC.

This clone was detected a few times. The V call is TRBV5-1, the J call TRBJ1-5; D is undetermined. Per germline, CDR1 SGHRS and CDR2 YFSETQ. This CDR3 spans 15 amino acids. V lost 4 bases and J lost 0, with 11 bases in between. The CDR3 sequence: CASSADGSSNQPQHF. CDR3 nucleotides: TGCGCCAGCAGCGCGGACGGATCTAGCAATCAGCCCCAGCATTTT.

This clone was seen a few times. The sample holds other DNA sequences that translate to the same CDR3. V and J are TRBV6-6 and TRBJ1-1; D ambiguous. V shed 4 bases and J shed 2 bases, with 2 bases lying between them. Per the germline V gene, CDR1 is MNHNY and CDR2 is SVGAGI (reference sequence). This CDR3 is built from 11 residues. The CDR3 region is CASSSNTEAFF. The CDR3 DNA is TGTGCCAGCAGTTCTAACACTGAAGCTTTCTTT.

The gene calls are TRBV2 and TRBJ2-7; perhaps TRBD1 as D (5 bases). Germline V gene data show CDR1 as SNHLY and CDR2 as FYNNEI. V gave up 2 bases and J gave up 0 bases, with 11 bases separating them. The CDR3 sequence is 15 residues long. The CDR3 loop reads CASSEWGAVSYEQYF. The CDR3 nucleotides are TGTGCCAGCAGTGAATGGGGCGCGGTCTCCTACGAGCAGTACTTC.

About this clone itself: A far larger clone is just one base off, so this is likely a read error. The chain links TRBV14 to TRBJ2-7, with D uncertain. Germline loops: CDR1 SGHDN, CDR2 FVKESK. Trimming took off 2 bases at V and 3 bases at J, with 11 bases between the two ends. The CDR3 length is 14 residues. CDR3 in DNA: TGTGCCAGCAGCCAAAAAACTGCTGTCTACGAGCAGTACTTC. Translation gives CASSQKTAVYEQYF.

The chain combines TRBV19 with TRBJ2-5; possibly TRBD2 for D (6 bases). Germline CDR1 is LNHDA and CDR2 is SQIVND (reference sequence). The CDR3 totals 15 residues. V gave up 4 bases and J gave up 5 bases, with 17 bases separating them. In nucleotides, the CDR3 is TGTGCCAGTAGTAAAAGGAGGGGCGGGGATGAGACCCAGTACTTC. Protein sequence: CASSKRRGGDETQYF.

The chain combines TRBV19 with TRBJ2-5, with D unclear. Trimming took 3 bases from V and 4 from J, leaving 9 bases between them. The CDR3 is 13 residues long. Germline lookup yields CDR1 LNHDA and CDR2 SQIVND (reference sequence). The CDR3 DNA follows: TGTGCCAGTAGTATCTGGTGGGGAGAGACCCAGTACTTC. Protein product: CASSIWWGETQYF.

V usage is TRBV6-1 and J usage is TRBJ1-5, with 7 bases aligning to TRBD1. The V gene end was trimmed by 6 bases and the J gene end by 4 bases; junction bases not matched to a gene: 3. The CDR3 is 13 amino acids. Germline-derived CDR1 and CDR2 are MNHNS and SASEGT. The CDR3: CASREQGNQPQHF. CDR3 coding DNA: TGTGCCAGCAGGGAACAGGGGAATCAGCCCCAGCATTTT.

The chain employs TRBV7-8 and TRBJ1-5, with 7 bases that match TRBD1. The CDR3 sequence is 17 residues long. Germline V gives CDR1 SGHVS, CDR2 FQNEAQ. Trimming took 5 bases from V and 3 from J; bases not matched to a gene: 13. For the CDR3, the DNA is TGTGCCAGCAGCCCCAGGACAGGACGATCCGTCAATCAGCCCCAGCATTTT. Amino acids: CASSPRTGRSVNQPQHF. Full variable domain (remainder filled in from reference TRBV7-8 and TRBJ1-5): GAGVSQSPRYKVAKRGQDVALRCDPISGHVSLFWYQQALGQGPEFLTYFQNEAQLDKSGLPSDRFFAERPEGSVSTLKIQRTQQEDSAVYLCASSPRTGRSVNQPQHFGDGTRLSIL.

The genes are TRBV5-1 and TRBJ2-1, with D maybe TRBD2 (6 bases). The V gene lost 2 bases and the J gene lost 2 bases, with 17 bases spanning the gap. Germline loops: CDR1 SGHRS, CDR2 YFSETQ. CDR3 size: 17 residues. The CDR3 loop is CASSFGYSGGAYNEQFF. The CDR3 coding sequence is TGCGCCAGCAGCTTTGGTTATAGCGGAGGGGCCTACAATGAGCAGTTCTTC.

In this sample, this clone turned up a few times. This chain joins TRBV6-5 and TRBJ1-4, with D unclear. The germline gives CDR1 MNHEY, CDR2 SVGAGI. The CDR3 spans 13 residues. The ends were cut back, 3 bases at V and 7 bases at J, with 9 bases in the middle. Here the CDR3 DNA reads TGTGCCAGCAGTTATGGAGGGATTGAAAAACTGTTTTTT. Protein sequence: CASSYGGIEKLFF.